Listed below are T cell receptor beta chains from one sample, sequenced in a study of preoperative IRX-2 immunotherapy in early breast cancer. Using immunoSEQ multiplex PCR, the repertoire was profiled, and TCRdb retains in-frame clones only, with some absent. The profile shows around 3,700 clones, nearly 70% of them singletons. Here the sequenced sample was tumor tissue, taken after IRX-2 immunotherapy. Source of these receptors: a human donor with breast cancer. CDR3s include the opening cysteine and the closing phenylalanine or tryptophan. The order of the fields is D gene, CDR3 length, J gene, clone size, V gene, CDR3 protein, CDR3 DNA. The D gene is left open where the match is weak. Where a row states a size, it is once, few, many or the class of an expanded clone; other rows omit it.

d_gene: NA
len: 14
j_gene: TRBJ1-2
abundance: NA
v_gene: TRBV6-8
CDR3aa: CASTLRGLAGGYTF
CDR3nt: TGTGCCAGCACCCTTAGGGGACTAGCTGGCGGCTACACCTTC

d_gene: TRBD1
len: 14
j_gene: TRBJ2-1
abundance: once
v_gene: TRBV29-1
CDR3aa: CSADRRTGVGEQFF
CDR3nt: TGCAGCGCCGATAGGCGGACAGGGGTAGGGGAGCAGTTCTTC

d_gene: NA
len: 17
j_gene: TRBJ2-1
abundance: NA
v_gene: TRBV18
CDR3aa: CASSPPPGMGSYNEQFF
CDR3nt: TGTGCCAGCTCACCACCGCCGGGCATGGGGTCCTACAATGAGCAGTTCTTC

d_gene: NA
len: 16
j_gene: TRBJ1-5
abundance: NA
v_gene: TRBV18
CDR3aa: CASSPSGQGRNQPQHF
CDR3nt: TGTGCCAGCTCACCATCTGGGCAGGGCCGCAATCAGCCCCAGCATTTT

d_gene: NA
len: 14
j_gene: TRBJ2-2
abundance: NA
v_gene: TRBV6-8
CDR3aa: CASSYSEGAGELFF
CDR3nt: TGTGCCAGCAGTTACTCGGAGGGGGCCGGGGAGCTGTTTTTT

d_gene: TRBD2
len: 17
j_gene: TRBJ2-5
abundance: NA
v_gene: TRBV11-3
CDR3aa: CASSLAVSGSGEETQYF
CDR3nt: TGTGCCAGCAGCTTGGCCGTTAGCGGGAGTGGTGAGGAGACCCAGTACTTC

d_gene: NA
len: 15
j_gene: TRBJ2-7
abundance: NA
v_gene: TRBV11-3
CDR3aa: CASSPYYLGQYEQYF
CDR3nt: TGTGCCAGCAGCCCCTATTATCTAGGACAGTACGAGCAGTACTTC

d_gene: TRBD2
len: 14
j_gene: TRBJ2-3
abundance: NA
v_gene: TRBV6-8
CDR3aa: CASKEREVTDTQYF
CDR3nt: TGTGCCAGCAAGGAGCGGGAGGTTACAGATACGCAGTATTTT

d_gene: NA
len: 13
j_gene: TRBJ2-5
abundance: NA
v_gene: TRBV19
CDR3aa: CASSIPGQETQYF
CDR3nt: TGTGCCAGTAGTATCCCAGGGCAAGAGACCCAGTACTTC

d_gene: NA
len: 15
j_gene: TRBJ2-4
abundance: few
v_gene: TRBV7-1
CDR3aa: CASSLEQAAKNIQYF
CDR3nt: TGTGCCAGCAGCTTGGAGCAGGCAGCCAAAAACATTCAGTACTTC

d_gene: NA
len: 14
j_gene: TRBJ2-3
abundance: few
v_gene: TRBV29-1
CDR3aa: CSVGGGELTDTQYF
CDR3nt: TGCAGCGTGGGGGGCGGAGAGCTCACAGATACGCAGTATTTT

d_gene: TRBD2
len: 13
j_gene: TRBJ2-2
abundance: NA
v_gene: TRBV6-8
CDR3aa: CASNRGETGELFF
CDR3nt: TGTGCCAGTAACCGGGGGGAGACCGGGGAGCTGTTTTTT

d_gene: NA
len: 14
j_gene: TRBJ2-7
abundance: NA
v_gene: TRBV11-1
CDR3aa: CASSLQEIYYEQYF
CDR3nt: TGTGCCAGCAGCTTACAGGAGATTTATTACGAGCAGTACTTC

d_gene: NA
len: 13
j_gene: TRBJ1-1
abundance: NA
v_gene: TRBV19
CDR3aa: CASSINENTEAFF
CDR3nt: TGTGCCAGTAGTATAAATGAGAACACTGAAGCTTTCTTT

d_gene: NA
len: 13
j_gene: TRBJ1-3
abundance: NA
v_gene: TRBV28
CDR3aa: CASSEFAGNTIYF
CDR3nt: TGTGCCAGCAGTGAATTCGCTGGAAACACCATATATTTT

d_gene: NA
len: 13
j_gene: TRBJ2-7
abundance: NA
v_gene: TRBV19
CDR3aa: CASSEPSLPEQYF
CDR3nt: TGTGCCAGCTCCGAACCCTCCTTGCCTGAGCAGTACTTC

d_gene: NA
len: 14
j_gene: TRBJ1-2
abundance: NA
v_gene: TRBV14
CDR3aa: CASSQYGTVKGYTF
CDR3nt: TGTGCCAGCAGCCAATATGGGACGGTGAAAGGCTACACCTTC

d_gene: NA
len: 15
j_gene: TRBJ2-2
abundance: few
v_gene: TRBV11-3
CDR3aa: CASSLGGRGTGELFF
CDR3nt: TGTGCCAGCAGCTTGGGCGGGCGCGGCACCGGGGAGCTGTTTTTT

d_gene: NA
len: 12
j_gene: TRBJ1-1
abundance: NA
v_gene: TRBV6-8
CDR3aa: CASLSVGTEAFF
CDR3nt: TGTGCCAGCTTATCAGTTGGCACTGAAGCTTTCTTT

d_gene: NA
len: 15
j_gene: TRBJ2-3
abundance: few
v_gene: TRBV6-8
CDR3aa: CASSYSRGNADTQYF
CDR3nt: TGTGCCAGCAGTTACAGTCGAGGGAACGCAGATACGCAGTATTTT

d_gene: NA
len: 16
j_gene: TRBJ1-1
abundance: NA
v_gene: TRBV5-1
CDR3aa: CASSLDWYSGGTEAFF
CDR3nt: TGCGCCAGCAGCTTGGATTGGTACAGCGGGGGCACTGAAGCTTTCTTT

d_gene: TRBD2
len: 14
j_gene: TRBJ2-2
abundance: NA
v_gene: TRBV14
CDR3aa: CASSRLAGPAGLFF
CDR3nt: TGTGCCAGCAGTCGACTAGCGGGGCCGGCGGGGCTGTTTTTT

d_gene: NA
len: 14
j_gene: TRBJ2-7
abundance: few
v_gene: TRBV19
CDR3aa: CASSIQPDSYEQYF
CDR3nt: TGTGCCAGTAGTATACAACCAGACTCCTACGAGCAGTACTTC

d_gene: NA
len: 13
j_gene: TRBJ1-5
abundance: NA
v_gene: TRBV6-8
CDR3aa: CASNRVFNQPQHF
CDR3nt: TGTGCCAGCAACAGGGTATTCAATCAGCCCCAGCATTTT

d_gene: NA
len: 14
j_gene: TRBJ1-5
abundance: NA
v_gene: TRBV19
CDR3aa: CASSIGRAAQPQHF
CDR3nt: TGTGCCAGTAGTATCGGGCGCGCAGCCCAGCCCCAGCATTTT

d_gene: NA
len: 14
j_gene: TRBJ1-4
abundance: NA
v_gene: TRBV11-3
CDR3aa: CASSLGGTNEKLFF
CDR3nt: TGTGCCAGCAGCTTGGGGGGAACTAATGAAAAACTGTTTTTT

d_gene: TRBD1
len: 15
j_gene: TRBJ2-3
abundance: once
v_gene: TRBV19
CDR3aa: CASSFRPGQRDTQYF
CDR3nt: TGTGCCAGTAGTTTCCGGCCGGGACAGAGAGATACGCAGTATTTT

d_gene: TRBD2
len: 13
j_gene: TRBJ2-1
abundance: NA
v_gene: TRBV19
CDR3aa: CASSGAGGYEQFF
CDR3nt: TGTGCCAGTAGTGGAGCGGGAGGGTATGAGCAGTTCTTC

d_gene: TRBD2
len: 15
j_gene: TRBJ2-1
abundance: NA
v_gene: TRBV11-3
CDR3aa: CASSLGGTSGRASFF
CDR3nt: TGTGCCAGCAGCTTAGGGGGGACTAGCGGGAGGGCGTCGTTCTTC

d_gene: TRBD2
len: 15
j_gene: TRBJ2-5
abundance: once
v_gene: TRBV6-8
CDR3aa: CASNQGASGRETQYF
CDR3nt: TGTGCCAGCAATCAAGGGGCTAGCGGGAGGGAGACCCAGTACTTC

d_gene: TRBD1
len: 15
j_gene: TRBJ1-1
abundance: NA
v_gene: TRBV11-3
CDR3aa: CASSTRQGVRTEAFF
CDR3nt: TGTGCCAGCAGCACCCGACAGGGGGTAAGGACTGAAGCTTTCTTT

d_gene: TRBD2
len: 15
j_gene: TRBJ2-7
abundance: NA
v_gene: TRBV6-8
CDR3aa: CASSYSPRGEDEQYF
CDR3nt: TGTGCCAGCAGTTACTCCCCCCGGGGGGAAGACGAGCAGTACTTC

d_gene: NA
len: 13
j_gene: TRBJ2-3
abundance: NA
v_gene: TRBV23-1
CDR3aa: CASSQTRGDTQYF
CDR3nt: TGCGCCAGCAGCCAAACTAGAGGAGATACGCAGTATTTT

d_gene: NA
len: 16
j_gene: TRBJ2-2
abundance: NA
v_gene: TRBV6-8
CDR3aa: CASSYSIVRDTGELFF
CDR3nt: TGTGCCAGCAGTTACTCGATTGTCAGAGACACCGGGGAGCTGTTTTTT

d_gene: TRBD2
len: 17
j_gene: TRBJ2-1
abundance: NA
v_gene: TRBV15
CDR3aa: CATSFNLLLAADNEQFF
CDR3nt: TGTGCCACCAGCTTTAATCTTCTGCTAGCGGCTGACAATGAGCAGTTCTTC

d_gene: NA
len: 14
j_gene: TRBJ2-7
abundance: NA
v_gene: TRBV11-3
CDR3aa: CASSLSQGPYEQYF
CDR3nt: TGTGCCAGCAGCTTATCGCAGGGACCCTACGAGCAGTACTTC

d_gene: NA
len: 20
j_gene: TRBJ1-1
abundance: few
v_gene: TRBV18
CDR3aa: CASSPNVRVVRGERFGKAFF
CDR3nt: TGTGCCAGCTCACCTAACGTTCGTGTCGTGCGGGGCGAGAGGTTTGGAAAAGCTTTCTTT

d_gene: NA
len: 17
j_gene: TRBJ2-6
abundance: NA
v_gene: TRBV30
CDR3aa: CAWSVTGRSSGANVLTF
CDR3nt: TGTGCCTGGAGTGTAACCGGGAGAAGCTCTGGGGCCAACGTCCTGACTTTC

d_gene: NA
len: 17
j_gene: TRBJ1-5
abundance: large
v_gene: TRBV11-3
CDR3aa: CASSLGLGISFHQPQHF
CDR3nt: TGTGCCAGCAGCTTGGGACTTGGTATTAGTTTCCATCAGCCCCAGCATTTT

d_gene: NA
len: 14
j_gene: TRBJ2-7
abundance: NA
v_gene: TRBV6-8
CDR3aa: CASSLAPSHYEQYF
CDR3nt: TGTGCCAGCAGTTTAGCTCCTAGCCACTACGAGCAGTACTTC

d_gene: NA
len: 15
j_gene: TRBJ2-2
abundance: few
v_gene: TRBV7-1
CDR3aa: CASSLDSFNTGELFF
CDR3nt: TGTGCCAGCAGCTTGGACAGCTTTAACACCGGGGAGCTGTTTTTT

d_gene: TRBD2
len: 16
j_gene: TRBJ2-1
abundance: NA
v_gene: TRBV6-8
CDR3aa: CASSELAGLSYNEQFF
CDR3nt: TGTGCCAGCAGCGAGTTAGCGGGATTATCCTACAATGAGCAGTTCTTC

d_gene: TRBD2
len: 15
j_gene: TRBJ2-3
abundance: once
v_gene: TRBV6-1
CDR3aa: CASSEVGGGTDTQYF
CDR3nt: TGTGCCAGCAGTGAAGTTGGCGGGGGGACAGATACGCAGTATTTT

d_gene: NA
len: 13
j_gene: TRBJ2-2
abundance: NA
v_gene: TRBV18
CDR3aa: CASSGTNTGELFF
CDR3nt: TGTGCCAGCTCAGGGACAAACACCGGGGAGCTGTTTTTT

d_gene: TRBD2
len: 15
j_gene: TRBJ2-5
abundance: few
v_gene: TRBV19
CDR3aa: CASSIFSGNQETQYF
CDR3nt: TGTGCCAGTAGTATATTTAGCGGGAACCAAGAGACCCAGTACTTC

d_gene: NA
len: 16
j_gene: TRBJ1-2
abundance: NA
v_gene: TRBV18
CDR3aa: CASSPSRGRANYGYTF
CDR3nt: TGTGCCAGCTCACCTTCCAGGGGAAGGGCTAACTATGGCTACACCTTC

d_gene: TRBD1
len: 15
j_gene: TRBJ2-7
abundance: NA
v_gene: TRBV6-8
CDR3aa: CASSYYPGQGNEQYF
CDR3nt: TGTGCCAGCAGTTATTATCCGGGACAGGGAAACGAGCAGTACTTC

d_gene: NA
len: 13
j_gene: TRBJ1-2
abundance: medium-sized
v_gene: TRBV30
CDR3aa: CAWSGQLNYGYTF
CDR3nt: TGTGCCTGGAGTGGGCAACTGAACTATGGCTACACCTTC

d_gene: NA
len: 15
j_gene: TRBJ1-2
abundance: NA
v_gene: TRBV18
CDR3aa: CASSPIQGFNYGYTF
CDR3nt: TGTGCCAGCTCACCCATCCAGGGGTTCAACTATGGCTACACCTTC

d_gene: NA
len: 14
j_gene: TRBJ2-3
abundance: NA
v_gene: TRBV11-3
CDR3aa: CASSLLGLIDTQYF
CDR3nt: TGTGCCAGCAGCTTATTGGGCTTGATAGATACGCAGTATTTT

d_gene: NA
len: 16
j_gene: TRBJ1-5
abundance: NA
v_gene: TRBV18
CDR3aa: CASSPAGGGSNQPQHF
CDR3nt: TGTGCCAGCTCACCAGCCGGTGGGGGTAGCAATCAGCCCCAGCATTTT

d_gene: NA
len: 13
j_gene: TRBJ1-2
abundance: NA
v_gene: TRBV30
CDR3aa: CAWSVGGFGGYTF
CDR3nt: TGTGCCTGGAGTGTAGGTGGGTTTGGTGGCTACACCTTC

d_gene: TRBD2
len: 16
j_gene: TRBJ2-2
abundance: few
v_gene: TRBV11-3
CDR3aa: CASSLLAGVGTGELFF
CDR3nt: TGTGCCAGCAGCCTTCTAGCGGGAGTCGGTACCGGGGAGCTGTTTTTT

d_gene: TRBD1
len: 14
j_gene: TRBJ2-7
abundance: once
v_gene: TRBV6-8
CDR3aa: CASSVGQGRYEQYF
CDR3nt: TGTGCCAGCAGCGTGGGACAGGGAAGGTACGAGCAGTACTTC

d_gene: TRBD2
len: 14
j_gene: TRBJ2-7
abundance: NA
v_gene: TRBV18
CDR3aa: CVSSPREGHYEQYF
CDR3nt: TGTGTCAGCTCACCACGGGAGGGTCACTACGAGCAGTACTTC

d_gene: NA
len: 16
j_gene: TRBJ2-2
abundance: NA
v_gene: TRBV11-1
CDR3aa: CASSLEGSQNTGELFF
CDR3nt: TGTGCCAGCAGCTTAGAAGGGTCTCAGAACACCGGGGAGCTGTTTTTT

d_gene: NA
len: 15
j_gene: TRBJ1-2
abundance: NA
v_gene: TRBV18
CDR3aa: CASSPRGQVEYGYTF
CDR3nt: TGTGCCAGCTCACCAAGGGGTCAGGTCGAGTATGGCTACACCTTC